Following are 31 T cell receptor beta chains from one sample sequenced in a study of cytomegalovirus exposure and HLA in healthy donors. PCR used 60 Vbeta primers and 13 Jbeta primers. TCRdb's copy holds only in-frame clones and misses some; the assay was immunoSEQ multiplex PCR. This table has about 140,000 clones, around 72% appearing once. Sequencing was performed on PBMCs. All receptors derive from a human donor in good health.

This rearrangement joins TRBV29-1 to TRBJ2-1; TRBD2 aligns across 14 bases. The CDR3 extends over 19 amino acids. Germline V CDR1 and CDR2: SQVTM, ANQGSEA. J gave up 0 bases and V 1 base, and 8 bases lay outside the gene matches. The DNA for the CDR3 is TGCAGCGTTGAAGGTCGACTAGCGGGAGGGGGAAGCTCCTACAATGAGCAGTTCTTC. This gives the protein CSVEGRLAGGGSSYNEQFF.

This chain joins TRBV28 and TRBJ2-3; D is possibly TRBD1 (5 bases). Trimming removed 5 bases from V and 2 bases from J, with 17 bases in between. The CDR3 totals 16 residues. The germline V gene encodes CDR1 MDHEN and CDR2 SYDVKM. The CDR3 DNA is TGTGCCAGCAGTCTCCACAGGCGAAGTCACACAGATACGCAGTATTTT. The encoded protein is CASSLHRRSHTDTQYF.

The J gene is TRBJ1-2, the V gene TRBV14; 7 bases are shared with TRBD1. V trimming: 4 bases; J trimming: 4 bases; junction bases outside the gene matches: 9. The CDR3 has 15 residues. Germline V CDR1 and CDR2: SGHDN, FVKESK. As DNA, the CDR3 is TGTGCCAGCAGCCTTTCCCCGACAGGGCGCTATGGCTACACCTTC. It translates to CASSLSPTGRYGYTF.

The rearrangement uses TRBV25-1 and TRBJ2-7, with TRBD2 matching over 8 bases. Unmatched junction bases numbered 5, after V lost 5 bases and J lost 2 bases. The CDR3 has 14 amino acids. Germline V gene sequence: CDR1 MGHDK, CDR2 SYGVNS. Here the CDR3 reads CASSPGLVPYEQYF. The DNA for the CDR3 is TGTGCCAGCAGTCCGGGACTAGTCCCCTACGAGCAGTACTTC.

The chain carries TRBV18 and TRBJ2-7, with D possibly TRBD1 on 5 matching bases. Trimming took 0 bases from V and 0 from J, leaving 6 bases between them. The length of the CDR3 is 14 residues. Per the germline V gene, CDR1 is KGHSH and CDR2 is LQKENI. CDR3 loop: CASSPPRGSYEQYF. The CDR3 coding sequence is TGTGCCAGCTCACCACCAAGGGGCTCCTACGAGCAGTACTTC.

V is TRBV30 and J is TRBJ1-1; D is uncertain. Germline CDR1 GTSNPN, CDR2 SVGIG (reference sequence). The CDR3 is 10 amino acids. V was clipped by 3 bases and J by 5 bases, with 4 bases between them. CDR3 protein: CAWSRTEAFF. CDR3 nucleotides: TGTGCCTGGAGCCGGACTGAAGCTTTCTTT.

V is TRBV30 and J is TRBJ1-1; D is ambiguous. This CDR3 is built from 12 residues. Trimming removed 4 bases at V and 4 bases at J, with 10 bases between. The germline V gene has CDR1 GTSNPN and CDR2 SVGIG (reference sequence). CDR3 DNA sequence: TGTGCCTGGAATGATGGGCGCACTGAAGCTTTCTTT. Protein: CAWNDGRTEAFF.

The sample holds one count of this clone. The genes are TRBV4-1 and TRBJ1-1; D remains unclear. The germline V gene encodes CDR1 MGHRA and CDR2 YSYEKL. The CDR3 loop spans 15 amino acids. Trimming left V 0 bases short and J 4 bases short, with 12 bases between. The CDR3, as DNA: TGCGCCAGCAGCCAAGAGTTGTCCGCTAGCACTGAAGCTTTCTTT. Its protein is CASSQELSASTEAFF.

The rearrangement links TRBV7-6 to TRBJ1-4, with D tentatively TRBD1 (6 bases). The CDR3 runs 14 residues. V was clipped by 5 bases and J by 7 bases, with 14 bases between them. The germline gives CDR1 SGHVS, CDR2 FNYEAQ. The CDR3 nucleotides read TGTGCCAGCAGCCCCTGGCAGGGGCGTGAAAAACTGTTTTTT. It codes for CASSPWQGREKLFF.

This chain uses TRBV7-8 with TRBJ1-2; maybe TRBD1 (5 bases). Trimming removed 4 bases from V and 4 bases from J, with 19 bases in between. This CDR3 contains 16 residues. Germline V gene data show CDR1 as SGHVS and CDR2 as FQNEAQ. CDR3: CASSSGQILSAYGYTF. CDR3 coding DNA: TGTGCCAGCAGCTCAGGACAAATCCTTTCTGCCTATGGCTACACCTTC.

This clone appeared once. The chain combines TRBV9 with TRBJ1-4, with D possibly being TRBD1 (5 bases). Germline V gene data show CDR1 as SGDLS and CDR2 as YYNGEE. The CDR3 runs 15 residues. Trimming pared 0 bases from V and 8 bases from J, leaving 14 bases between. CDR3 protein: CASSVEGGTEEKLFF. The CDR3 bases are TGTGCCAGCAGCGTAGAGGGCGGGACGGAAGAAAAACTGTTTTTT.

The V gene is TRBV7-9, the J gene TRBJ2-5, with 8 bases matching TRBD2. The germline V gene encodes CDR1 SEHNR and CDR2 FQNEAQ (reference sequence). Trimming cost V 5 bases and J 4 bases; bases outside gene matches: 6. The CDR3 is 14 amino acids. CDR3 in amino acids: CASSASGGGETQYF. The CDR3 nucleotides read TGTGCCAGCAGCGCGAGCGGGGGAGGAGAGACCCAGTACTTC.

This clone was observed a few times. In DNA, the CDR3 is TGTGCCTGGAGTGTAGGGGGGGGCTACGAGCAGTACTTC. This translates into CAWSVGGGYEQYF. The chain couples TRBV30 to TRBJ2-7; D is possibly TRBD2 (7 bases). Germline values: CDR1 GTSNPN, CDR2 SVGIG (reference sequence). The CDR3 covers 13 residues. V was trimmed by 0 bases and J by 3 bases, leaving 9 bases between them.

This clone has more than one count but fewer than ten. This chain connects TRBV23-1 to TRBJ1-1, with a weak D call TRBD1 (5 bases). TRBV23-1 is identified as an open reading frame with a role that is uncertain. CDR3 length: 20 amino acids. The V end lost 0 bases, the J end lost 0 bases, and 23 bases lay between the germline ends. In DNA form, the CDR3 reads TGCGCCAGCAGTCAATCCCGTAATTCGGGGGGTTGGCCCATGAACACTGAAGCTTTCTTT. It translates to CASSQSRNSGGWPMNTEAFF.

The chain employs TRBV7-6 and TRBJ2-6; 14 bases map to TRBD2. The V gene end was trimmed by 5 bases and the J gene end by 1 base; junction bases not matched to a gene: 4. This CDR3 contains 18 residues. In germline, CDR1 is SGHVS, CDR2 FNYEAQ. The CDR3 DNA sequence: TGTGCCAGCAGCCGAGGACTAGCGGGGGGATCTGGGGCCAACGTCCTGACTTTC. Its protein product is CASSRGLAGGSGANVLTF.

This chain links TRBV28 with TRBJ1-6; a weak D match, TRBD1 (5 bases). This CDR3 region has 17 residues. Germline values: CDR1 MDHEN, CDR2 SYDVKM. Trimming removed 5 bases from V and 8 bases from J, with 22 bases in between. CDR3 in DNA: TGTGCCAGCAGTCCACCCCTCAGGGCTCCCGACCATTCACCCCTCCACTTT. Encoded protein: CASSPPLRAPDHSPLHF.

The rearrangement joins TRBV14 to TRBJ1-2, with D tentatively TRBD1 (5 bases). Germline V gene sequence: CDR1 SGHDN, CDR2 FVKESK. Trimming shortened V by 2 bases and J by 4 bases, and 8 bases separated the two germline ends. The CDR3 has 13 amino acids. This CDR3 is CASSQFRAYGYTF. The CDR3 region has the DNA TGTGCCAGCAGCCAATTCAGGGCCTATGGCTACACCTTC.

This clone has only a few counts. The chain is built from TRBV9 and TRBJ2-2, with 9 bases lining up with TRBD1. With 4 bases clipped from V and 3 bases from J, the junction kept 7 bases outside the gene matches. Germline-derived CDR1 and CDR2 are SGDLS and YYNGEE. The CDR3 length is 16 residues. The CDR3 region is CASSPRTGEDTGELFF. CDR3 sequence (DNA): TGTGCCAGCAGCCCGAGGACAGGGGAGGACACCGGGGAGCTGTTTTTT. Combining the CDR3 with reference TRBV9 and TRBJ2-2 gives the whole variable domain DSGVTQTPKHLITATGQRVTLRCSPRSGDLSVYWYQQSLDQGLQFLIQYYNGEERAKGNILERFSAQQFPDLHSELNLSSLELGDSALYFCASSPRTGEDTGELFFGEGSRLTVL.

The V call is TRBV2, the J call TRBJ1-5; no firm D call. The germline V gene encodes CDR1 SNHLY and CDR2 FYNNEI. This CDR3 is 14 amino acids long. Trimming shortened V by 2 bases and J by 4 bases, and 9 bases separated the two germline ends. CDR3 amino acids: CASSESGGNQPQHF. The CDR3, as DNA: TGTGCCAGCAGTGAATCTGGCGGAAATCAGCCCCAGCATTTT.

The gene calls are TRBV6-5 and TRBJ2-7; no reliable D call. With 2 bases removed from V and 3 bases from J, the gap between germline ends came to 8 bases. This CDR3 has 13 amino acids. Germline loops: CDR1 MNHEY, CDR2 SVGAGI. CDR3 loop: CASSYGAHYEQYF. The CDR3 DNA sequence: TGTGCCAGCAGTTACGGTGCACACTACGAGCAGTACTTC.

The table lists this clone with a few counts. The genes are TRBV4-1 and TRBJ2-2; 13 bases fit TRBD2. The CDR3 is 16 amino acids. Germline CDR1 reads MGHRA; CDR2 reads YSYEKL. Germline trimming cut 5 bases from V and 3 bases from J; bases unmatched to any gene: 3. The CDR3 DNA reads as TGCGCCAGCAGCAACGGACTAGCGGGAGACACCGGGGAGCTGTTTTTT. Protein: CASSNGLAGDTGELFF.

This clone was detected a few times. The chain has TRBV7-9 and TRBJ2-7, with TRBD1 matching over 11 bases. The CDR3 has 15 amino acids. From germline, CDR1 is SEHNR and CDR2 FQNEAQ (reference sequence). V lost 5 bases to trimming and J lost 4 bases; unmatched junction nucleotides: 7. The CDR3 DNA is TGTGCCAGCAGCGCTAGGACAGGGGGCGCGTACGAGCAGTACTTC. Its protein is CASSARTGGAYEQYF.

V and J are TRBV27 and TRBJ2-5; the D is unclear. Between the trimmed V and J ends, which lost 3 bases and 5 bases, there was a span of 13 bases. Germline V gene data show CDR1 as MNHEY and CDR2 as SMNVEV (reference sequence). This CDR3 has 14 amino acids. For the CDR3, the DNA is TGTGCCAGCAGTTTTTCTAGAATCGAGGAGACCCAGTACTTC. Its translation: CASSFSRIEETQYF.

The chain recombines TRBV7-2 with TRBJ2-7; TRBD2 aligns across 9 bases. Germline lookup yields CDR1 SGHTA and CDR2 FQGNSA. This CDR3 region has 14 residues. J lost 7 bases, V lost 1 base, and 5 bases had no gene match. For the CDR3, the DNA is TGTGCCAGCAGCTTAGTAGCGGGAGTAAGGGAGCAGTACTTC. Its protein is CASSLVAGVREQYF. The whole variable domain, filled in from reference TRBV7-2 and TRBJ2-7, reads GAGVSQSPSNKVTEKGKDVELRCDPISGHTALYWYRQSLGQGLEFLIYFQGNSAPDKSGLPSDRFSAERTGGSVSTLTIQRTQQEDSAVYLCASSLVAGVREQYFGPGTRLTVT.

This sequence joins TRBV4-1 and TRBJ2-2; TRBD1 agrees at 10 bases. Germline CDR1 reads MGHRA; CDR2 reads YSYEKL. This CDR3 is 16 amino acids long. J lost 2 bases, V lost 5 bases, and 5 bases had no gene match. CDR3 DNA: TGCGCCAGCAGCATCCGGGACAGGGGAAACACCGGGGAGCTGTTTTTT. Translation: CASSIRDRGNTGELFF.

The gene calls are TRBV7-3 and TRBJ2-2, with 7 bases identical to TRBD1. Losses at the gene ends were 5 bases for V and 5 bases for J; bases not matched to a gene: 5. The CDR3 is 14 amino acids. CDR1 is SGHTA, CDR2 FQGTGA, per germline. The CDR3 loop reads CASSTDRVTGELFF. The CDR3 region has the DNA TGTGCCAGCAGCACCGACAGGGTTACCGGGGAGCTGTTTTTT.

The rearrangement joins TRBV5-1 to TRBJ2-5; 14 bases fit TRBD2. Germline CDR1 SGHRS, CDR2 YFSETQ. The trim removed 4 bases at V and 5 bases at J, leaving 7 bases unmatched. This CDR3 has 16 residues. Here the CDR3 reads CASSVGTSGRGETQYF. The DNA for the CDR3 is TGCGCCAGCAGCGTCGGGACTAGCGGGAGAGGGGAGACCCAGTACTTC.

The rearrangement links TRBV5-1 to TRBJ2-7, with 9 bases aligning to TRBD1. CDR1 and CDR2 from the germline V gene are SGHRS and YFSETQ. V was pared by 4 bases and J by 3 bases, with 11 bases of the junction left unmatched. This CDR3 is 16 amino acids long. CDR3 nucleotides: TGCGCCAGCAGCCGGGGTCGGGACAGGGTGATCTACGAGCAGTACTTC. Translation gives CASSRGRDRVIYEQYF.

This clone has a single count. The chain links TRBV6-5 to TRBJ2-3; no clear D. Germline V lookup: CDR1 MNHEY, CDR2 SVGAGI. V gave up 2 bases and J gave up 2 bases, with 14 bases separating them. The CDR3 spans 16 residues. CDR3 bases: TGTGCCAGCAGTTACAGAAACCTAATGCTCACAGATACGCAGTATTTT. This gives the protein CASSYRNLMLTDTQYF.

This clone has only a few counts. V gene TRBV5-4 combines with J gene TRBJ2-1, with 7 bases lining up with TRBD2. The length of the CDR3 is 14 residues. After removal of 0 bases from V and 9 bases from J, the junction contained 6 bases not matched to a gene. Germline CDR1 SGHNT, CDR2 YYREEE (reference sequence). The CDR3 sequence: CASSLVAGEGEQFF. The CDR3 DNA is TGTGCCAGCAGCTTGGTGGCGGGAGAAGGTGAGCAGTTCTTC.

This clone was picked up a small number of times. This sequence joins TRBV4-1 and TRBJ1-5; TRBD1 might be the D (5 bases). The CDR3 runs to 15 residues. Germline loops: CDR1 MGHRA, CDR2 YSYEKL. V lost 4 bases to trimming and J lost 5 bases, with 15 bases between them. DNA for the CDR3: TGCGCCAGCAGCCGCCAGGGTTCCGTTGATCAGCCCCAGCATTTT. It yields the protein CASSRQGSVDQPQHF.